This TCR beta chain was identified during a study of patients and donors after allogeneic stem cell transplantation. As concerns this clonotype: Without the conserved terminal phenylalanine or tryptophan, this CDR3 likely stems from a read error.

TCRdb called the RT-PCR reads again in MiXCR, with one record for every CDR3 protein. The sample includes 800,000 to 1,000,000 distinct CDR3 sequences, over 15% of them seen just once. Trimming shortened V by 4 bases and J by 0 bases, and 10 bases separated the two germline ends. CDR1 SQVTM and CDR2 ANQGSEA come from the germline V gene. The CDR3 runs 14 residues. Sequenced input: blood, either unsorted or a sorted T cell fraction (not recorded which). This chain uses TRBV29-1 with TRBJ2-1; D not certain. The clonotype was recovered from a human donor who was either an allogeneic HSCT recipient or a stem cell or donor lymphocyte infusion donor (not recorded which). It is not recorded whose cells these are; they may come from a transplant donor. The CDR3 region has the DNA TGCAGCGTTGTAGGAACGAGCTCCTACAATGAGCAGTTCTAC. Protein: CSVVGTSSYNEQFY.